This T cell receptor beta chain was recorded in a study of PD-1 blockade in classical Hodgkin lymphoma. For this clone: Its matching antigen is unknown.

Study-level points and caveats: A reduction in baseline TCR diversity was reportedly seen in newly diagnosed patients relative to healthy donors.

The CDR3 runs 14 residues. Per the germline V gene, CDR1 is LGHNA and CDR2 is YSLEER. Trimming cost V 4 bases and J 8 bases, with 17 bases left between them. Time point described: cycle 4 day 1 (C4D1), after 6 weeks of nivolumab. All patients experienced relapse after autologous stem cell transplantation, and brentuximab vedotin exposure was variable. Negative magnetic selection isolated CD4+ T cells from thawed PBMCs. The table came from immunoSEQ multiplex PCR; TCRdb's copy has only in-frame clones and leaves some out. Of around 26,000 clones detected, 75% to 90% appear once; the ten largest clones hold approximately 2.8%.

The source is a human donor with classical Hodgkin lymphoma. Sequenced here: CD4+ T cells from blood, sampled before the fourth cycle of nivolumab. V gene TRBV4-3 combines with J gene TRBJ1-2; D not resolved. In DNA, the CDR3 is TGCGCCAGCAGCCGCACGGGAGTGTTGGGCGGCTACACCTTC. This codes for CASSRTGVLGGYTF.